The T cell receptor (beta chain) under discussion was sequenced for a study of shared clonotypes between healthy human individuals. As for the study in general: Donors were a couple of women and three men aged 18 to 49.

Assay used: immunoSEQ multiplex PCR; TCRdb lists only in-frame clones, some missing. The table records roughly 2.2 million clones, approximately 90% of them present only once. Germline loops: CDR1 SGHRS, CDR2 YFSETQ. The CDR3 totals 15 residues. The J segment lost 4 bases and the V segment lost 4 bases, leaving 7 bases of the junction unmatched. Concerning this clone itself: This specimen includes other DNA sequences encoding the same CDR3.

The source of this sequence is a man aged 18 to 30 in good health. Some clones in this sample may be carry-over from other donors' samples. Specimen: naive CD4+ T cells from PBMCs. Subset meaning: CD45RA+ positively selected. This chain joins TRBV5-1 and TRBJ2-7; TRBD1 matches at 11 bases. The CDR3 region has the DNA TGCGCCAGCAGCCCGGGACAGGGGGATTCTTACGAGCAGTACTTC. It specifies CASSPGQGDSYEQYF.